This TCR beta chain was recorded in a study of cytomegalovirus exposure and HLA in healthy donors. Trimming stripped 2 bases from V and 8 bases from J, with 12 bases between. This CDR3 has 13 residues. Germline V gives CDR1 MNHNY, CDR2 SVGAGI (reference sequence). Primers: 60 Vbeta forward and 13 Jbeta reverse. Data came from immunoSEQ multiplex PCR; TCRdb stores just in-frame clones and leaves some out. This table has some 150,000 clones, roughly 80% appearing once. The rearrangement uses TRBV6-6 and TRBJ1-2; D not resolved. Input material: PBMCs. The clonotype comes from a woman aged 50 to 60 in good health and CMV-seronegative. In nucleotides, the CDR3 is TGTGCCAGCAGTTACACCACTCAACGGGGCTACACCTTC. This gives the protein CASSYTTQRGYTF.